Listed below are T cell receptor beta chains from one sample, sequenced in a study of human T cells and chemical hapten exposure. TCRdb processed the RACE reads anew with MiXCR; each CDR3 protein has one entry. The sample lists some 150,000 distinct CDR3 sequences, 12% seen once, with 1.1% to 1.5% in the top ten. Sequencing used whole blood, obtained in connection with sensitization to the hapten diphenylcyclopropenone (DPC). Receptor source: a woman aged 45-65 years with alopecia areata. Some clones in this sample may be carry-over from other donors' samples. Both conserved end residues are part of each CDR3. A D gene is named only where the DNA matches it firmly. Clone size is stated in some rows and not others, as once, few, many or a class when expanded.

TRBJ2-7 | TRBV7-9 | 14 | NA | few | TGTGCCAGCAGCCCCCTTGACCACTCCTACGAGCAGTACTTC | CASSPLDHSYEQYF
TRBJ2-1 | TRBV7-6 | 15 | NA | NA | TGTGCCAGCAGCCCCACGGGCGGGACCTTCGATGAGCAGTTCTTC | CASSPTGGTFDEQFF
TRBJ2-7 | TRBV30 | 13 | NA | many | TGTGCCTGGAGCTACGGACAGACCTACGAGCAGTACTTC | CAWSYGQTYEQYF
TRBJ1-2 | TRBV29-1 | 12 | NA | many | TGCAGCGTTGTGAGGACTAACTATGGCTACACCTTC | CSVVRTNYGYTF
TRBJ2-5 | TRBV7-9 | 13 | NA | many | TGTGCCAGCAGCTTAGGGGTGCAGGGGACCCAGTACTTC | CASSLGVQGTQYF
TRBJ2-7 | TRBV6-5 | 13 | NA | NA | TGTGCCATAGGGAAGCACGGAACCTACGAGCAGTACTTC | CAIGKHGTYEQYF
TRBJ2-3 | TRBV10-1 | 15 | TRBD1 | many | TGCGCCAGCAGTGCCAGGGGGCTCGGCACAGATACGCAGTATTTT | CASSARGLGTDTQYF
TRBJ2-5 | TRBV29-1 | 12 | NA | few | TGCAGTGCCGACAGGAGCCAAGAGACCCAGTACTTC | CSADRSQETQYF
TRBJ2-4 | TRBV6-2/TRBV6-3 | 18 | TRBD1 | NA | TGTGCCAGCAGTTACTTACCGGGACAGGCTTTAGCCAAAAACATTCAGTACTTC | CASSYLPGQALAKNIQYF
TRBJ1-1 | TRBV11-3 | 18 | TRBD1 | NA | TGTGCCAACAGCGCTCATAGGGGGCGGCCAGCCTCAAACACTGAAGCTTTCTTT | CANSAHRGRPASNTEAFF